These T cell receptor beta chains were read from a single sample in a study of blood T cells in healthy people across ages. One entry per CDR3 protein, called by TCRdb with MiXCR from the 5' RACE reads. The table includes over 450,000 distinct CDR3 sequences, nearly 25% detected once. This same sample was also taken into another study, of T cells of mothers and their children.

Material: blood. These receptors all stem from a boy under 18 in good health. The CDR3 runs from the conserved cysteine through the conserved F or W. The order of the fields is D gene, V gene, clone size, J gene, CDR3 DNA, CDR3 protein. D genes are given only for firm matches. Clone size is shown for a subset of rows, as once, few, many or a class of expanded clone.

>-|TRBV28|-|TRBJ1-2
TGTGCCAGCAGCAGCAACGGGGGCTGTGGCTACACCTTC
CASSSNGGCGYTF
>TRBD1|TRBV13|-|TRBJ2-7
TGTGCCAGCAGCTTATTTGGACAGGGGGCCTACGAGCAGTACTTC
CASSLFGQGAYEQYF
>-|TRBV20-1|few|TRBJ2-7
TGCAGTGCTAGCGGGAGCAAAAAGACATCCAACGGCTACGAGCAGTACTTC
CSASGSKKTSNGYEQYF
>-|TRBV5-6|few|TRBJ1-1
TGTGCCAGCAGCTTGGAGGGGGGGAATGAAGCTTTCTTT
CASSLEGGNEAFF
>TRBD1|TRBV20-1|-|TRBJ2-3
TGCAGTGCTCCCCGGCCACAGGGGGCTAGGGATACGCAGTATTTT
CSAPRPQGARDTQYF
>-|TRBV6-2/TRBV6-3|few|TRBJ2-1
TGTGCCAGCAGTGCCATGCCATCCTACAATGAGCAGTTCTTC
CASSAMPSYNEQFF
>-|TRBV4-1|few|TRBJ1-4
TGCGCCAGCAGCCATCGAGCCCCCCTGTTCGTGGGGGAAAAACTGTTTTTT
CASSHRAPLFVGEKLFF
>-|TRBV5-1|few|TRBJ1-1
TGCGCCAGCAGCGGGGTTGGCAGAGGCACTGAAGCTTTCTTT
CASSGVGRGTEAFF
>TRBD1|TRBV27|-|TRBJ1-2
TGTGCCAGCAGTCGACAGGGACAGGGGCGGTATGGCTACACCTTC
CASSRQGQGRYGYTF
>-|TRBV11-2|few|TRBJ2-6
TGTGCCAGCAGCTTCGAGGAGGTTAGGGCCAACGTCCTGACTTTC
CASSFEEVRANVLTF
>-|TRBV5-1|-|TRBJ1-6
TGCGCCAGCAGCTTGGATACCGGGTCACCCCTCCACTTT
CASSLDTGSPLHF
>-|TRBV9|few|TRBJ1-3
TGTGCCAGCAGCCCCACAGGGTTTGGAAACACCATATATTTT
CASSPTGFGNTIYF
>-|TRBV7-9|few|TRBJ1-2
TGTGCCAGCAGCTTCGGGGCTGAGTATGGCTACACCTTC
CASSFGAEYGYTF
>-|TRBV28|-|TRBJ2-1
TGTGCCAGCAGGGAGTCCAATGAGCAGTTCTTC
CASRESNEQFF
>TRBD1|TRBV30|few|TRBJ1-5
TGTGCCTGGGACAGGGGCATGGGAAGCAATCAGCCCCAGCATTTT
CAWDRGMGSNQPQHF
>TRBD2|TRBV7-2|many|TRBJ2-1
TGTGCCAGCAGACCGACTAGCGGGAGCGATGAGCAGTTCTTC
CASRPTSGSDEQFF
>-|TRBV7-9|few|TRBJ2-1
TGTGCCAGCAGGACCTCGGGGAATGAGCAGTTCTTC
CASRTSGNEQFF
>-|TRBV28|few|TRBJ2-2
TGTGCCAGCAGTTTCGGGCTAGCGACCGGGGAGCTGTTTTTT
CASSFGLATGELFF
>-|TRBV30|-|TRBJ1-5
TGTGCCTGGAACGAGGCGGGGATATATCAGCCCCAGCATTTT
CAWNEAGIYQPQHF
>TRBD1|TRBV5-1|-|TRBJ2-7
TGCGCCAGCAGCTTGGTCCGGGACAGCTTCTACGAGCAGTACTTC
CASSLVRDSFYEQYF
>-|TRBV7-2|-|TRBJ2-7
TGTGCCAGCAGCTTAGACTCCCTGGGCGAGCAGTACTTC
CASSLDSLGEQYF
>TRBD1|TRBV5-4|many|TRBJ1-6
TGTGCCAGCAGCTTGATCGGACAGGGGGCAGGTTCACCCCTCCACTTT
CASSLIGQGAGSPLHF
>-|TRBV28|-|TRBJ1-5
TGTGCCAGCGGGCAAATTCAGCCCCAGCATTTT
CASGQIQPQHF
>-|TRBV28|few|TRBJ1-4
TGTGCCAGCAGCCCGGGGGGGGGCAGGGGAAAACTGTTTTTT
CASSPGGGRGKLFF
>TRBD1|TRBV4-1|-|TRBJ1-5
TGCGCCAGCAGCTATGAACAGGGGGCACCCCAGCATTTT
CASSYEQGAPQHF
>-|TRBV2|-|TRBJ1-5
TGTGCCAGCAGTTGGGGTAAAAATCAGCCCCAGCATTTT
CASSWGKNQPQHF
>TRBD2|TRBV9|few|TRBJ2-1
TGTGCCAGCAGCGTAGGATGGGGTAGCGGGGGTCCCTACAATGAGCAGTTCTTC
CASSVGWGSGGPYNEQFF
>-|TRBV30|-|TRBJ2-7
TGTGCCTGGTCAAGGTCTTCCTACGAGCAGTACTTC
CAWSRSSYEQYF
>TRBD1|TRBV11-2|few|TRBJ2-1
TGTGCCAGCAGCTTATCAGGGGGCGTCGGCAATGAGCAGTTCTTC
CASSLSGGVGNEQFF
>TRBD2|TRBV13|-|TRBJ2-2
TGTGCCAGCAGCTTAGAGGGACTAGCGGCCGGAGGCACCGGGGAGCTGTTTTTT
CASSLEGLAAGGTGELFF
>-|TRBV4-3|-|TRBJ2-5
TGCGCCAGCAGCCAAGACCTTAGAATCAGGGGCACTCGAGAGACCCAGTACTTC
CASSQDLRIRGTRETQYF
>-|TRBV7-2|few|TRBJ1-2
TGTGCCAGCAGCCCTCGACACCTAGGCTACACCTTC
CASSPRHLGYTF
>TRBD2|TRBV6-5|few|TRBJ2-1
TGTGCCAGCAGTTACTCGGCGACTAGCGGTGGGAATGAGCAGTTCTTC
CASSYSATSGGNEQFF
>-|TRBV13|-|TRBJ2-5
TGTGCCAGCAGCTTAGGCTTAGCTGACGGTGGGACCCAGTACTTC
CASSLGLADGGTQYF
>TRBD1|TRBV5-1|-|TRBJ2-1
TGCGCCAGCAGCCGCCTAGGACAGGGCAACAACAATGAGCAGTTCTTC
CASSRLGQGNNNEQFF
>-|TRBV4-2|-|TRBJ1-1
TGTGCCAGCAGCCAAGATTTGACCGCAGGAATGAACACTGAAGCTTTCTTT
CASSQDLTAGMNTEAFF
>TRBD1|TRBV4-2|-|TRBJ2-7
TGTGCCAGCAGCCAAGGGGGACAGAGGAGCGAGCAGTACTTC
CASSQGGQRSEQYF